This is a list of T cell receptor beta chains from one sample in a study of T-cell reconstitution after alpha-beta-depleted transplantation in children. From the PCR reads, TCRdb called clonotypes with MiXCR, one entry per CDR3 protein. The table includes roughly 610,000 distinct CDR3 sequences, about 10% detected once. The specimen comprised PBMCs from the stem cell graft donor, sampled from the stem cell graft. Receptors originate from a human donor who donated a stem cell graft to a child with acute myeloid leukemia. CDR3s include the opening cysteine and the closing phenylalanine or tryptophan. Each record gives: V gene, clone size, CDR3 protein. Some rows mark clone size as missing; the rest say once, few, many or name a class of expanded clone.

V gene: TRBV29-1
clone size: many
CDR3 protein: CSAASAWELFF

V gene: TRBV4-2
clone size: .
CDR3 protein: CASSQEAGQGAHSWRGGTAAFF

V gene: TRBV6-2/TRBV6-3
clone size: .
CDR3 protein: CASSPTSGKDTQYF

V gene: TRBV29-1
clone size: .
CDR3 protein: CSVLAGVAYNEQFF

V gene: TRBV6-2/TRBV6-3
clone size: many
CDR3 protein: CASSPQGFGGYSNQPQHF

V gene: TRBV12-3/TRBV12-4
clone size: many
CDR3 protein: CASRYSGSSHEQYF

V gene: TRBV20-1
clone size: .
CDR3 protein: CSAGVAGANVLTF

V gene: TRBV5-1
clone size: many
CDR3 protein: CASKRDRGYEQYF

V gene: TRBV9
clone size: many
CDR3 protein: CASSANRGGAGELFF

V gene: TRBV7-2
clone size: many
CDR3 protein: CASSLDTALARGYTF

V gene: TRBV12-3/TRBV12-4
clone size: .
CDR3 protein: CASSLGQSATDTQYF

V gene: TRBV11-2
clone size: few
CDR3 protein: CASRAGTSSYEQYF

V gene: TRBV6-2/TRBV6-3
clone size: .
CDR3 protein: CASRQALAGLGEQFF

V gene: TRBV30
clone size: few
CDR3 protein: CAWSDGQGGYGYTF

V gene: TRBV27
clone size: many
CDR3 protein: CASRTGHTEAFF

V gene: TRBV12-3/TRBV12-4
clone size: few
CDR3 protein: CASSPGTGFQPQHF

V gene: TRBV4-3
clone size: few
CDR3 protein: CASSGPPTYEQYF

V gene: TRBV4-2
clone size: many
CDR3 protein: CASSPSGGHTEAFF

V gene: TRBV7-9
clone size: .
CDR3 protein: CASSQTGFEQFF

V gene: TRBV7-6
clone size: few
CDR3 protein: CASSLSVMNTEAFF

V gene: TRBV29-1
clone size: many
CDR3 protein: CSVDKGQAHNEQFF

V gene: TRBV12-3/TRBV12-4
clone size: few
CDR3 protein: CASSFLSGTMNTGELFF

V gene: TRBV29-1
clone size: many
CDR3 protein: CSVELRVLGYNEQFF

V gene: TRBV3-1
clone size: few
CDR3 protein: CASSQGKGRNQPQHF

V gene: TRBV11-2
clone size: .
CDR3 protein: CASSFLSGRAGAYNEQFF

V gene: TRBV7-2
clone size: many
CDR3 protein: CASSLVLGTGEKLFF

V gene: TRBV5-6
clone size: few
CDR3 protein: CASSSSTREASYNEQFF

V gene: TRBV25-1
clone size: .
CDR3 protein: CASSEFGGGAYNEQFF

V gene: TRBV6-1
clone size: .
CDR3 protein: CASSAGRGGANVLTF

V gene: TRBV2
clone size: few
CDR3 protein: CASNAARRTGPDF

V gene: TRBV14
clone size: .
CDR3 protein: CASSKEGLAGGALKGLATQETQYF

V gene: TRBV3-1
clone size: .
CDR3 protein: CASSQSTGELFF

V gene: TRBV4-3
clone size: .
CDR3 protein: CASSQDWAASGTDTQYF

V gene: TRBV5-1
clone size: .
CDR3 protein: CASSSRLAGGLDIQYF

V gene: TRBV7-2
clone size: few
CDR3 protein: CASSTRSSGRSGELFF

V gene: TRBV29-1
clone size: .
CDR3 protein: CSVDPGASIRLF

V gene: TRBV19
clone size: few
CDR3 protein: CASSIIGGYTF

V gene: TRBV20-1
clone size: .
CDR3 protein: CSHQGRTDTQYF

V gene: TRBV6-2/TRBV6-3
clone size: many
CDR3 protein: CASSHRGSGNTEAFF

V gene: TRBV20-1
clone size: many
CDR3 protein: CSARGLAGGWEQYF

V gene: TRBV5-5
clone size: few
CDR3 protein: CASSSPIAGGYTF

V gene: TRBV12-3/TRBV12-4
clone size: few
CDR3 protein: CASSGTSRTPDTQYF

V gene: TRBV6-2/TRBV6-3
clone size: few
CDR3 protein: CASSYTGTGGSYNEQFF

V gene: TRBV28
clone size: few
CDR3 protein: CASSSRMNRELAKNIQYF

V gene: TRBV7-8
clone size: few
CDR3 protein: CASSRTQGGSGNTIYF

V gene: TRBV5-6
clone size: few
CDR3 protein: CASSGLRRFSEQYF

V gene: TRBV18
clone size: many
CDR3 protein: CASSPPRETTDTQYF

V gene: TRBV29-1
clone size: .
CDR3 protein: CSVPTGVRNTEAFF

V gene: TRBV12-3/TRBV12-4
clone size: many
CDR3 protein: CASSPRSSLVDEQFF

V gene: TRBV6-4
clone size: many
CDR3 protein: CASSHLQETQYF

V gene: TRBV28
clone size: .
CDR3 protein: CASSERRPGTEAFF

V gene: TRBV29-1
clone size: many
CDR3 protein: CSVEDRGSNQPQHF